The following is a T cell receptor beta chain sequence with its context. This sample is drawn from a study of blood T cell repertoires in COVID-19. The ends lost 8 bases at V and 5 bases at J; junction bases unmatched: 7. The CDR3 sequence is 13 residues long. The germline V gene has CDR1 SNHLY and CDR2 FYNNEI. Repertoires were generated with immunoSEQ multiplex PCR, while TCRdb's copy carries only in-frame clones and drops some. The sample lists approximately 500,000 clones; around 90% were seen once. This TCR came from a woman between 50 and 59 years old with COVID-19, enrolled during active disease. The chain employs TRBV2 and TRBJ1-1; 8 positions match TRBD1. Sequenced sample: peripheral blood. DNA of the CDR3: TGTGCCAGCCGACAGGGGATCGGGACTGAAGCTTTCTTT. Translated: CASRQGIGTEAFF.